There are a few counts of the clone carrying this T cell receptor beta chain. This specimen comes from a study of T cells in Graves' hyperthyroidism and ophthalmopathy. Germline loops: CDR1 MGHRA, CDR2 YSYEKL. CDR3 length: 18 amino acids. The ends lost 4 bases at V and 0 bases at J; junction bases unmatched: 12. TCR beta CDR3 region amplification was performed from RNA transcripts. The study used the HTBI primer set for a first-round RT-PCR of the TCR CDR3. TCRdb reanalysed the multiplex PCR reads using MiXCR and keeps one entry per CDR3 protein. This sample has under 550,000 distinct CDR3 sequences, with 20% found just once.

What was sequenced was blood. The chain couples TRBV4-1 to TRBJ2-4; 7 nucleotides agree with TRBD1. The receptor was derived from a man in his forties with Graves' ophthalmopathy. The CDR3 DNA reads TGCGCCAGCAGCCCGGGACAGTCTCGTGGGTTAGCCAAAAACATTCAGTACTTC. Translation gives CASSPGQSRGLAKNIQYF.